These 15 T cell receptor beta chains were all obtained from the same sample, sequenced in a study of response to subunit inactivated influenza vaccine. TCRdb re-derived calls from the RT-PCR reads in MiXCR, one entry per CDR3 protein. Here the sample spans approximately 570,000 distinct CDR3 sequences, about 7.6% being singletons. This specimen consisted of PBMCs from blood, obtained less than 30 months after vaccination. The receptors shown here come from a man aged 50-75 years who received an inactivated influenza vaccine.

This clonotype was counted a few times. J is TRBJ2-7 and V is TRBV9; a possible D gene is TRBD1 (7 bases). Germline lookup yields CDR1 SGDLS and CDR2 YYNGEE. Trimming took off 1 base at V and 3 bases at J, with 8 bases between the two ends. The CDR3 extends over 13 amino acids. The CDR3 nucleotides are TGTGCCAGCAGCGTACAGGGGGGCTACGAGCAGTACTTC. It specifies CASSVQGGYEQYF.

The chain links TRBV5-1 to TRBJ2-3, with D possibly being TRBD2 (5 bases). The CDR3 runs 14 residues. Trimming stripped 1 base from V and 4 bases from J, with 10 bases between. CDR1 SGHRS and CDR2 YFSETQ come from the germline V gene. CDR3 nucleotide sequence: TGCGCCAGCAGCTTGTCTGGGAGTCCAGATACGCAGTATTTT. This encodes CASSLSGSPDTQYF.

The J gene is TRBJ1-2, the V gene TRBV4-3; the match to TRBD1 covers 8 bases. CDR1 and CDR2 from the germline V gene are LGHNA and YSLEER. This CDR3 comprises 16 residues. Trimming at V came to 4 bases and at J to 10 bases, leaving 17 bases not matched to a gene. CDR3 amino acids: CASSLSSAGTGNPYTF. The CDR3 nucleotides are TGCGCCAGCAGCCTCTCCTCGGCGGGGACAGGAAACCCCTACACCTTC.

The V call is TRBV12-3 or TRBV12-4, the J call TRBJ2-1; TRBD2 agrees at 12 bases. The CDR3 runs 16 residues. With V trimmed by 1 base and J by 8 bases, 6 bases remained unmatched. Here the CDR3 reads CASSLGGLAGYDEQFF. DNA of the CDR3: TGTGCCAGCAGTTTAGGCGGACTAGCGGGATACGATGAGCAGTTCTTC.

This clonotype has ten or more counts. The gene calls are TRBV5-1 and TRBJ1-4, with no clear D. V lost 4 bases and J 5 bases, leaving 15 bases between the germline ends. This CDR3 comprises 15 residues. The V gene's germline CDR1 is SGHRS and CDR2 YFSETQ. The DNA of the CDR3 is TGCGCCAGCAGCGAACAGTTGGCTGCGAATGAAAAACTGTTTTTT. Translating gives CASSEQLAANEKLFF.

The chain combines TRBV28 with TRBJ2-1, with D uncertain. There are 12 residues in the CDR3. Germline values: CDR1 MDHEN, CDR2 SYDVKM. V gave up 6 bases and J gave up 5 bases, with 8 bases separating them. CDR3 in amino acids: CASRKVDNEQFF. The CDR3 coding sequence is TGTGCCAGCAGGAAAGTCGACAATGAGCAGTTCTTC.

This clonotype has a handful of counts. The chain has TRBV3-1 and TRBJ2-2; no definite D call. Trimming removed 0 bases at V and 7 bases at J, with 9 bases between. This CDR3 comprises 14 residues. CDR1 LGHDT and CDR2 YNNKEL come from the germline V gene (reference sequence). CDR3 residues: CASSQDGSSGELFF. The DNA for the CDR3 is TGTGCCAGCAGCCAAGATGGCTCGAGCGGGGAGCTGTTTTTT.

This clonotype was detected many times. This CDR3 reads CASSEGFRGGSIQYF. The CDR3 DNA reads TGTGCCAGCAGTGAAGGGTTCAGGGGAGGCTCCATTCAGTACTTC. This chain connects TRBV6-1 to TRBJ2-4; possibly TRBD1 or TRBD2 for D (6 bases each). The CDR3 is 15 amino acids. The V end lost 1 base, the J end lost 9 bases, and 16 bases lay between the germline ends. Per germline, CDR1 MNHNS and CDR2 SASEGT.

The chain combines TRBV20-1 with TRBJ2-3; no reliable D call. Germline loops: CDR1 DFQATT, CDR2 SNEGSKA (reference sequence). This CDR3 has 15 residues. Trimming stripped 1 base from V and 0 bases from J, with 11 bases between. DNA for the CDR3: TGCAGTGCTAGAGCGAGGCGGAGTAGCACAGATACGCAGTATTTT. Protein sequence: CSARARRSSTDTQYF.

The chain links TRBV6-2 or TRBV6-3 to TRBJ2-5; 8 nucleotides agree with TRBD2. The CDR3 is 13 amino acids. Germline loops: CDR1 MNHEY, CDR2 SVGEGT. J was trimmed by 5 bases and V by 6 bases; bases with no gene match: 5. The CDR3 coding sequence is TGTGCCAGCAGAGCGGGGGTAGGGGAGACCCAGTACTTC. Translation: CASRAGVGETQYF.

This clonotype was recorded a few times. The chain carries TRBV7-2 and TRBJ2-7, with a weak D call TRBD2 (5 bases). The germline V gene encodes CDR1 SGHTA and CDR2 FQGNSA. The V end was cut by 4 bases, the J end by 4 bases, with 17 bases between. The CDR3 is 15 amino acids. The CDR3 reads CASSSLDGRGYEQYF. CDR3 nucleotides: TGTGCCAGCAGCTCCCTGGACGGTCGGGGATACGAGCAGTACTTC. The entire variable domain, with the rest obtained from reference TRBV7-2 and TRBJ2-7, is as follows: GAGVSQSPSNKVTEKGKDVELRCDPISGHTALYWYRQSLGQGLEFLIYFQGNSAPDKSGLPSDRFSAERTGGSVSTLTIQRTQQEDSAVYLCASSSLDGRGYEQYFGPGTRLTVT.

The V call is TRBV5-1, the J call TRBJ2-7; 9 nucleotides agree with TRBD1. Per germline, CDR1 SGHRS and CDR2 YFSETQ. The CDR3 is 14 residues long. J gave up 4 bases and V 5 bases, and 7 bases lay outside the gene matches. The CDR3 region is CASRSETGGYEQYF. In nucleotides, the CDR3 is TGCGCCAGCAGGTCCGAGACAGGGGGGTACGAGCAGTACTTC.

This clonotype was detected many times. V gene TRBV20-1 combines with J gene TRBJ2-2; D is ambiguous. V was pared by 1 base and J by 2 bases, with 8 bases between. CDR1 DFQATT and CDR2 SNEGSKA come from the germline V gene (reference sequence). This CDR3 spans 14 amino acids. The CDR3 loop is CSARGLGNTGELFF. The DNA for the CDR3 is TGCAGTGCTAGAGGGTTAGGTAACACCGGGGAGCTGTTTTTT.

This chain links TRBV4-3 with TRBJ2-7; the match to TRBD1 covers 7 bases. After removal of 0 bases from V and 4 bases from J, the junction contained 6 bases not matched to a gene. The CDR3 has 15 residues. Germline assignment: CDR1 LGHNA and CDR2 YSLEER. CDR3 protein: CASSQEVGRGYEQYF. CDR3 in DNA: TGCGCCAGCAGCCAAGAAGTGGGCAGGGGGTACGAGCAGTACTTC.

Only a few counts were recorded for this clonotype. The chain recombines TRBV29-1 with TRBJ1-1, with D hard to call. Germline CDR1 and CDR2: SQVTM and ANQGSEA. V was clipped by 4 bases and J by 2 bases, with 8 bases between them. This CDR3 is built from 12 residues. This CDR3 reads CSVAEGNTEAFF. The CDR3 DNA follows: TGCAGCGTTGCGGAAGGCAACACTGAAGCTTTCTTT.